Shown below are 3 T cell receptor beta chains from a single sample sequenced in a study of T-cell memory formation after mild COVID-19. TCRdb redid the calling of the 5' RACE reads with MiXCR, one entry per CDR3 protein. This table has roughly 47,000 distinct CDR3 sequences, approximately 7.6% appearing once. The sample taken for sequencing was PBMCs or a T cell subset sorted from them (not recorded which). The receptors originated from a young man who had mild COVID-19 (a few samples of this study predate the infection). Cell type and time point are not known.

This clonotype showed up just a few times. Here the CDR3 reads CASSLGSGTGGYEQYF. CDR3 DNA sequence: TGTGCCAGCAGTTTAGGCTCCGGGACAGGGGGCTACGAGCAGTACTTC. The chain recombines TRBV28 with TRBJ2-7, with 11 bases that match TRBD1. Germline CDR1 MDHEN, CDR2 SYDVKM. V shed 2 bases and J 3 bases; nucleotides not matched to a gene: 6. This CDR3 contains 16 residues.

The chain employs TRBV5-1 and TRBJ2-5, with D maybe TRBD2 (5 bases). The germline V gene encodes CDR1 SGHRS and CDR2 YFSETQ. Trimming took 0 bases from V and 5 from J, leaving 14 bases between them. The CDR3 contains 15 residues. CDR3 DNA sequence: TGCGCCAGCAGCTTGGCTAGCAGGAATGAGGAGACCCAGTACTTC. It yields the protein CASSLASRNEETQYF.

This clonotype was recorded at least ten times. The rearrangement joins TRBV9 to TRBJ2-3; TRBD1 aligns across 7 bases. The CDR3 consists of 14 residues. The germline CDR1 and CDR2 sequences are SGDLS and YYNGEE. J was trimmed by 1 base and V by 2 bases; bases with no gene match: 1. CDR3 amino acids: CASSVQGGTDTQYF. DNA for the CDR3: TGTGCCAGCAGCGTCCAGGGGGGCACAGATACGCAGTATTTT.